The text below deals with one T cell receptor beta chain. In the authors' methods: The assay estimated nucleated cells by amplifying reference gene primers. The protocol was immunoSEQ multiplex PCR, while the TCRdb copy is restricted to in-frame clones and leaves out a portion. V and J calls and clone size are copied from that table; D and trimming were computed from the DNA. In the table there are 150,000 to 160,000 clones, over 75% of which are singletons. V was clipped by 1 base and J by 7 bases; unmatched bases: 4. CDR1 is GTSNPN and CDR2 is SVGIG in the germline V gene (reference sequence). The CDR3 is made up of 14 amino acids. The sample comes from a study of blood T cell repertoires in COVID-19. The overall study: Spain, Italy and the United States supplied samples that represented acute and convalescent COVID-19. PBMCs, B-cell-depleted T cells, or T cells provided the cDNA or gDNA that made up the material.

The rearrangement joins TRBV30 to TRBJ1-6, with 7 bases aligning to TRBD1. Sequencing input: peripheral blood. This receptor was identified in a middle-aged woman with acute or convalescent COVID-19. The CDR3 DNA reads TGTGCCTGGAGTGCGGGACAGCGGAATTCACCCCTCCACTTT. It encodes CAWSAGQRNSPLHF.